The 26 T cell receptor beta chains below come from one sample, sequenced in a study of T cells in Graves' hyperthyroidism and ophthalmopathy. Using RNA transcripts as the source, TCR beta CDR3 regions were amplified. An initial round of RT-PCR targeting the TCR CDR3 relied on the HTBI primer set. One entry per CDR3 protein results from TCRdb running MiXCR on the multiplex PCR reads. The sample lists about half a million distinct CDR3 sequences, roughly a quarter occurring once. The sequencing input was blood. These receptor sequences come from a woman aged 25-40 years with Graves' ophthalmopathy.

This sequence joins TRBV6-2 or TRBV6-3 and TRBJ2-5; D is ambiguous. V was cut by 1 base and J by 3 bases, with 9 bases left in between. Looked up from germline, CDR1 is MNHEY and CDR2 is SVGEGT. This CDR3 spans 14 amino acids. The CDR3 DNA reads TGTGCCAGCAGTTACTGGGGAAGCGAAGAGACCCAGTACTTC. Amino acid sequence: CASSYWGSEETQYF.

V usage is TRBV12-3 or TRBV12-4 and J usage is TRBJ1-2; possible D gene TRBD1, 6 bases. This CDR3 spans 16 amino acids. V dropped 5 bases and J dropped 8 bases, with 24 bases sitting between them. The CDR3 nucleotides read TGTGCCAGCAGTCTAACGGAGGCTGCAGGGGTTAGGGGCTACACCTTC. It translates to CASSLTEAAGVRGYTF.

This clonotype came up many times. The J gene is TRBJ1-1, the V gene TRBV4-2; D is uncertain. This CDR3 is 14 amino acids long. Per germline, CDR1 LGHNA and CDR2 YNFKEQ. Trimming took off 0 bases at V and 1 base at J, with 6 bases between the two ends. DNA of the CDR3: TGTGCCAGCAGCCAAGAATGGCAGAACACTGAAGCTTTCTTT. Amino acid sequence: CASSQEWQNTEAFF.

This clonotype was observed a few times. The chain links TRBV6-1 to TRBJ1-2; D call uncertain. V lost 8 bases, J lost 8 bases, and 15 bases lay in between. The CDR3 is 12 amino acids. Per germline, CDR1 MNHNS and CDR2 SASEGT. DNA for the CDR3: TGTGCCAGCGGATTGGGAGCGCGCGGCTACACCTTC. Its protein is CASGLGARGYTF.

Many counts were recorded for this clonotype. The chain employs TRBV12-3 or TRBV12-4 and TRBJ2-5, with 9 positions matching TRBD2. This CDR3 is built from 14 residues. J was trimmed by 4 bases and V by 1 base; bases with no gene match: 1. CDR3 bases: TGTGCCAGCAGTTTAGGCGGGAGGGGAGAGACCCAGTACTTC. Protein: CASSLGGRGETQYF.

This clonotype showed up many times. This sequence joins TRBV6-5 and TRBJ1-2, with D uncertain. Germline V gene sequence: CDR1 MNHEY, CDR2 SVGAGI. CDR3 length equals 14 residues. V lost 0 bases and J 4 bases, leaving 9 bases between the germline ends. The CDR3 DNA sequence: TGTGCCAGCAGTTACTCGCCAGGACTCTATGGCTACACCTTC. This sequence encodes CASSYSPGLYGYTF.

The CDR3 nucleotides are TGTGCCAGCAGCGACCGCACGAGAGGAAACACCATATATTTT. Translated: CASSDRTRGNTIYF. The rearrangement joins TRBV6-1 to TRBJ1-3; D is unresolved. Germline V gene lookup returns CDR1 MNHNS and CDR2 SASEGT. The CDR3 is made up of 14 amino acids. Trimming took 6 bases from V and 4 from J, leaving 13 bases between them.

V and J are TRBV12-3 or TRBV12-4 and TRBJ1-5; D unresolved. V gave up 2 bases and J gave up 3 bases, with 11 bases separating them. This CDR3 has 15 residues. As DNA, the CDR3 is TGTGCCAGCAGTTTATTGGGGAAGCCCAATCAGCCCCAGCATTTT. It codes for CASSLLGKPNQPQHF.

In this sample, this clonotype turned up many times. The chain combines TRBV20-1 with TRBJ1-5, with D possibly TRBD1 on 6 matching bases. This CDR3 has 13 amino acids. CDR1 is DFQATT and CDR2 is SNEGSKA in the germline V gene (reference sequence). Deletions cut 5 bases from V and 7 bases from J, with 15 bases between. The CDR3 DNA reads TGCAGTGCTGCCAGGGGTGAAGGGCAGCCCCAGCATTTT. Translation gives CSAARGEGQPQHF.

This clonotype was observed a single time. A read error may account for a junction end that differs from germline. The chain carries TRBV9 and TRBJ2-5, with TRBD2 matching 8 bases. The CDR3 contains 16 residues. Germline V gene lookup returns CDR1 SGDLS and CDR2 YYNGEE. CDR3 sequence (DNA): TGCGCCAGCAACCCCGCCCTAGCGGGTATACAAGAGACCCAGTACTTC. It is translated as CASNPALAGIQETQYF.

This chain uses TRBV6-5 with TRBJ2-5; a weak D match, TRBD2 (5 bases). CDR1 MNHEY and CDR2 SVGAGI come from the germline V gene. V was clipped by 0 bases and J by 3 bases, with 14 bases between them. The CDR3 is made up of 16 amino acids. The chain's CDR3 is CASSYSGVGVEETQYF. DNA of the CDR3: TGTGCCAGCAGTTACTCTGGGGTCGGGGTTGAAGAGACCCAGTACTTC.

This clonotype was observed at least ten times. The chain is built from TRBV2 and TRBJ2-2; TRBD2 aligns across 8 bases. Trimming removed 7 bases from V and 2 bases from J; junction bases left unmatched: 6. This CDR3 contains 15 residues. Germline-derived CDR1 and CDR2 are SNHLY and FYNNEI. CDR3 amino acids: CASTGGRLNTGELFF. The CDR3 nucleotides are TGTGCCAGCACGGGGGGGCGGCTTAACACCGGGGAGCTGTTTTTT.

There are many counts of this clonotype. The chain employs TRBV20-1 and TRBJ2-7, with 7 bases matching TRBD1. The V gene end was trimmed by 6 bases and the J gene end by 2 bases; junction bases not matched to a gene: 7. The CDR3 runs 13 residues. CDR1 is DFQATT and CDR2 is SNEGSKA in the germline V gene (reference sequence). The CDR3 reads CSASGTAPYEQYF. CDR3 sequence (DNA): TGCAGTGCGTCCGGGACAGCTCCCTACGAGCAGTACTTC.

This clonotype was found many times. The CDR3 DNA follows: TGTGCCACCAGCAGAGGAGGGGGCAGCTATGGCTACACCTTC. Translated: CATSRGGGSYGYTF. V usage is TRBV15 and J usage is TRBJ1-2; 7 nucleotides agree with TRBD1. V lost 1 base, J lost 4 bases, and 3 bases stayed unmatched. Per germline, CDR1 LNHNV and CDR2 YYDKDF (reference sequence). This CDR3 contains 14 residues. Variable domain in full (rest from reference TRBV15 and TRBJ1-2): DAMVIQNPRYQVTQFGKPVTLSCSQTLNHNVMYWYQQKSSQAPKLLFHYYDKDFNNEADTPDNFQSRRPNTSFCFLDIRSPGLGDTAMYLCATSRGGGSYGYTFGSGTRLTVV.

This clonotype was seen at least ten times. The chain combines TRBV10-3 with TRBJ2-7, with a tentative D call TRBD1 (6 bases). The CDR3 runs 15 residues. Per germline, CDR1 ENHRY and CDR2 SYGVKD. V lost 2 bases and J lost 0, with 11 bases in between. CDR3 sequence (DNA): TGTGCCATCAGTGAGACCGACAGGCCCTCCTACGAGCAGTACTTC. Its translation: CAISETDRPSYEQYF.

This clonotype was detected many times. J is TRBJ1-1 and V is TRBV10-3, with D maybe TRBD1 (5 bases). In germline, CDR1 is ENHRY, CDR2 SYGVKD. The CDR3 has 13 amino acids. Trimming removed 9 bases from V and 5 bases from J, with 16 bases in between. In nucleotides, the CDR3 is TGTGCCATTTGTGCTACAGGAGGAACTGAAGCTTTCTTT. Translating it yields CAICATGGTEAFF.

The table lists this clonotype with many counts. The chain carries TRBV6-1 and TRBJ1-5, with 7 bases lining up with TRBD1. Unmatched junction bases numbered 8, after V lost 6 bases and J lost 3 bases. Germline loops: CDR1 MNHNS, CDR2 SASEGT. The CDR3 loop spans 15 amino acids. DNA for the CDR3: TGTGCCAGCAGCCTACAGGGGACCAACAATCAGCCCCAGCATTTT. Protein sequence: CASSLQGTNNQPQHF.

The chain joins TRBV7-2 to TRBJ1-5; D is uncertain. The germline CDR1 and CDR2 sequences are SGHTA and FQGNSA. The CDR3 spans 13 residues. V was cut by 5 bases and J by 9 bases, with 14 bases left in between. The CDR3 sequence: CASSPSGIPPQHF. DNA for the CDR3: TGTGCCAGCAGCCCGAGTGGTATTCCGCCCCAGCATTTT.

This clonotype has only a few counts. The J gene is TRBJ2-2, the V gene TRBV29-1; 8 bases agree with TRBD1. Trimming at V came to 6 bases and at J to 2 bases, leaving 8 bases not matched to a gene. Germline V gene data show CDR1 as SQVTM and CDR2 as ANQGSEA. This CDR3 is built from 15 residues. The CDR3, as DNA: TGCAGCGTCTTCGCAGGGGGCGGAAACACCGGGGAGCTGTTTTTT. Translation gives CSVFAGGGNTGELFF.

This clonotype appeared once. This chain uses TRBV6-2 or TRBV6-3 with TRBJ1-1; 7 bases agree with TRBD1. Trimming took 8 bases from V and 5 from J; bases not matched to a gene: 11. Germline lookup yields CDR1 MNHEY and CDR2 SVGEGT. The CDR3 consists of 14 residues. CDR3 in amino acids: CASGHTGAGTEAFF. For the CDR3, the DNA is TGTGCCAGCGGACATACAGGGGCTGGGACTGAAGCTTTCTTT.

This clonotype was seen many times. The gene calls are TRBV20-1 and TRBJ1-1, with D possibly TRBD1 on 5 matching bases. The germline V and J ends were trimmed by 0 bases and 1 base, with 12 bases remaining between them. Germline V CDR1 and CDR2: DFQATT, SNEGSKA (reference sequence). This CDR3 has 15 amino acids. CDR3 amino acids: CSARDGTTWNTEAFF. In DNA form, the CDR3 reads TGCAGTGCTAGAGATGGGACCACTTGGAACACTGAAGCTTTCTTT.

This chain joins TRBV28 and TRBJ1-6; D not certain. The CDR3 covers 14 residues. Germline lookup yields CDR1 MDHEN and CDR2 SYDVKM. Trimming took 7 bases from V and 5 from J, leaving 12 bases between them. The CDR3 reads CASNYYGDNSPLHF. Here the CDR3 DNA reads TGTGCCAGCAACTACTACGGCGATAATTCACCCCTCCACTTT.

This clonotype occurred many times. A much larger clone lies a single base off, so this may be a read error. The V and J genes are TRBV15 and TRBJ2-7, with a weak D call TRBD2 (5 bases). The CDR3 length is 15 residues. The germline V gene has CDR1 LNHNV and CDR2 YYDKDF (reference sequence). Trimming removed 6 bases at V and 0 bases at J, with 15 bases between. The CDR3 DNA is TGTGCCACCAGTGAAGGCGGGTCTAGCTCCTACGAGCAGTACTTC. Encoded protein: CATSEGGSSSYEQYF.

The J gene is TRBJ2-5, the V gene TRBV12-3 or TRBV12-4; D gene uncertain. The ends were cut back, 3 bases at V and 5 bases at J, with 13 bases in the middle. This CDR3 is built from 14 residues. CDR3 nucleotide sequence: TGTGCCAGCAGTTTCAGTGGCCGTGGGGAGACCCAGTACTTC. It codes for CASSFSGRGETQYF.

This clonotype has at least ten counts. The chain combines TRBV2 with TRBJ1-1, with 8 bases fitting TRBD1. Germline V gene data show CDR1 as SNHLY and CDR2 as FYNNEI. The CDR3 is 14 residues long. With V trimmed by 2 bases and J by 6 bases, 5 bases remained unmatched. CDR3 bases: TGTGCCAGCAGTGAACAGGGGGCGCGACCTGAAGCTTTCTTT. Amino acids: CASSEQGARPEAFF.

At least ten counts were recorded for this clonotype. The chain joins TRBV6-1 to TRBJ1-3; 8 bases agree with TRBD1. CDR3 length equals 16 residues. With 6 bases clipped from V and 0 bases from J, the junction kept 7 bases outside the gene matches. Germline CDR1 is MNHNS and CDR2 is SASEGT. The CDR3 region is CASSPTGVGSGNTIYF. The CDR3 nucleotides read TGTGCCAGCAGCCCGACAGGGGTGGGCTCTGGAAACACCATATATTTT.